These T cell receptor beta chains were read from a single sample in a study of blood T cell repertoires in COVID-19. Profiling relied on immunoSEQ multiplex PCR, and the TCRdb table lists in-frame clones only, not all of them. This table holds approximately 300,000 clones, 65% to 90% found once. Sequencing used PBMCs or T cells enriched from blood (not recorded which). These TCRs come from a man aged 25 to 45 who had recovered from COVID-19. CDR3s include the opening cysteine and the closing phenylalanine or tryptophan. The order of the fields is D gene, clone size, J gene, V gene, CDR3 DNA, CDR3 protein. The D gene is left open where the match is weak. Not every row has a clone size; where given, it reads once, few, many or a size class.

- | - | TRBJ2-7 | TRBV11-2 | TGTGCCAGCAGCGAAACCAGGGCCGAGCAGTACTTC | CASSETRAEQYF
- | once | TRBJ2-7 | TRBV6-5 | TGTGCCAGCAGTCATCTAGCTTCCTCGTCCTACGAGCAGTACTTC | CASSHLASSSYEQYF
TRBD1 | - | TRBJ2-3 | TRBV7-9 | TGTGCCAGCAGCCCCCGGGACAGAGGCACAGATACGCAGTATTTT | CASSPRDRGTDTQYF
- | - | TRBJ1-5 | TRBV3-1/TRBV3-2 | TGTGCCAGCAGCCAAGGGGGGGTGGGACAGCCCCAGCATTTT | CASSQGGVGQPQHF
- | - | TRBJ1-1 | TRBV29-1 | TGCAGCGGTAAGCAGGGAATCGCTGAAGCTTTCTTT | CSGKQGIAEAFF
- | - | TRBJ1-2 | TRBV19 | TGTGCCAGTAGTATGAGAACAGTATCTAACTATGGCTACACCTTC | CASSMRTVSNYGYTF
- | - | TRBJ2-5 | TRBV5-1 | TGCGCCAGCAGCTTGGGGACTCCTCAAGAGACCCAGTACTTC | CASSLGTPQETQYF
TRBD2 | - | TRBJ2-1 | TRBV11-3 | TGTGCCAGCAGCCCCACTAGCGGGAGCGGGGTGGAGCAGTTCTTC | CASSPTSGSGVEQFF
TRBD1 | - | TRBJ1-2 | TRBV12-3/TRBV12-4 | TGTGCCAGCAGTTTGACAGGGAGCGGCTACACCTTC | CASSLTGSGYTF
- | - | TRBJ2-1 | TRBV11-2 | TGTGCCAGCAGCTTATTACTCCCGCGCGGGTTCAACATCTACAATGAGCAGTTCTTC | CASSLLLPRGFNIYNEQFF
- | - | TRBJ2-3 | TRBV5-1 | TGCGCCAGCACTCCGGGACTGTTCACAGATACGCAGTATTTT | CASTPGLFTDTQYF
TRBD2 | - | TRBJ2-2 | TRBV18 | TGTGCCAGCTCCCTGTCTAGCGGTGACACCGGGGAGCTGTTTTTT | CASSLSSGDTGELFF
- | - | TRBJ1-2 | TRBV19 | TGTGCCAGTACCCGCGGACAGTCAGCTAACTATGGCTACACCTTC | CASTRGQSANYGYTF
TRBD1 | - | TRBJ2-3 | TRBV5-1 | TGCGCCAGCTTCACGGGACAGGGCCCGACAGATACGCAGTATTTT | CASFTGQGPTDTQYF
- | - | TRBJ1-1 | TRBV5-6 | TGTGCCAGCAGCACCCACAGGGTCTTAGCTTTCTTT | CASSTHRVLAFF
TRBD1 | once | TRBJ1-5 | TRBV18 | TGTGCCAGCTCCCCAGGGGGCCTTGTTTATCAGCCCCAGCATTTT | CASSPGGLVYQPQHF
- | - | TRBJ1-2 | TRBV27 | TGTGCCAGCAGTTTATGGGGTGACAGGTCTAACTATGGCTACACCTTC | CASSLWGDRSNYGYTF
TRBD1 | - | TRBJ2-2 | TRBV18 | TGTGCCAGCTCTCCTCGGGACAGCAACACCGGGGAGCTGTTTTTT | CASSPRDSNTGELFF
- | - | TRBJ2-2 | TRBV24-1 | TGTGCCACCAGCCAGCCGGGGGTGACCACCGGGGAGCTGTTTTTT | CATSQPGVTTGELFF
- | - | TRBJ1-1 | TRBV4-1 | TGCGCCAGCAGCCAAGAGGGAGGGTCTAGGGAAGCTTTCTTT | CASSQEGGSREAFF
- | once | TRBJ1-4 | TRBV27 | TGTGCCAGCAGTTCGGGGGGGGGCTGGGAAAAACTGTTTTTT | CASSSGGGWEKLFF
- | - | TRBJ2-2 | TRBV19 | TGTGCCAGTAGTATCGAGGCCCTCCCGAACACCGGGGAGCTGTTTTTT | CASSIEALPNTGELFF
TRBD1 | - | TRBJ1-4 | TRBV7-9 | TGTGCCAGCAGCTTCGGACAGGGGAATGATGAAAAACTGTTTTTT | CASSFGQGNDEKLFF
- | - | TRBJ1-2 | TRBV6-1 | TGTGCCAGCAGTGAAGTCGTCCGGGTCTATGGCTACACCTTC | CASSEVVRVYGYTF
TRBD2 | once | TRBJ2-2 | TRBV2 | TGTGCCAGCAGTAGCGGGGGGGGAACGAACACCGGGGAGCTGTTTTTT | CASSSGGGTNTGELFF
- | few | TRBJ1-5 | TRBV10-2 | TGCGCCAGCAGTGAAAGTTCAGGTAGCAATCAGCCCCAGCATTTT | CASSESSGSNQPQHF
TRBD2 | - | TRBJ2-7 | TRBV19 | TGTGCCAGTAGTAGGGGTAGCGGGGCTACCTACGAGCAGTACTTC | CASSRGSGATYEQYF
- | - | TRBJ1-2 | TRBV11-2 | TGTGCCAGCAGCCTGGGACTTGATGGCTACACCTTC | CASSLGLDGYTF
- | - | TRBJ1-5 | TRBV27 | TGTGCCAGCAGTTTAGTCCAGGGTTTCGGTCAGCCCCAGCATTTT | CASSLVQGFGQPQHF
- | - | TRBJ1-3 | TRBV19 | TGTGCCAGTAGTCGTCGCAGCAGGGTAGACACCATATATTTT | CASSRRSRVDTIYF
TRBD1 | once | TRBJ2-7 | TRBV28 | TGTGCCAGCAGGCTGGACAGGTACGTGTACGAGCAGTACTTC | CASRLDRYVYEQYF
- | - | TRBJ2-1 | TRBV6-1 | TGTGCCAGCAGTGAAAATCGTTTTGCCTACAATGAGCAGTTCTTC | CASSENRFAYNEQFF
- | - | TRBJ2-5 | TRBV14 | TGTGCCAGCAGCCTCGCCCTTGCGGCGGAGACCCAGTACTTC | CASSLALAAETQYF